Listed below are T cell receptor beta chains from one sample, sequenced in a study of multiple sclerosis patients with progressive multifocal leukoencephalopathy. This table comes from immunoSEQ multiplex PCR, and its TCRdb copy is limited to in-frame clones, with some not included. Seen here are fewer than 35,000 clones, 90% observed once, and the top ten hold about 1.3%. This specimen was PBMCs, taken from a patient treated with natalizumab. The origin of the receptors is a human donor with multiple sclerosis. The CDR3 runs from the conserved cysteine through the conserved F or W. The order of the fields is V gene, J gene, CDR3 length, CDR3 protein.

TRBV7-2	TRBJ1-2	15	CASSVDRPGGYGYTF
TRBV18	TRBJ1-1	15	CASSPGGGVNTEAFF
TRBV9	TRBJ1-3	13	CASSGDTGNTIYF
TRBV9	TRBJ2-3	14	CASSPRQGSDTQYF
TRBV5-8	TRBJ1-2	16	CASSDVDGQGLDGYTF
TRBV10-1	TRBJ2-2	13	CASSVGNTGELFF
TRBV27	TRBJ1-5	13	CASSLGPPWPQHF
TRBV18	TRBJ2-3	17	CASSPRRGGSGTDTQYF
TRBV5-1	TRBJ2-7	14	CASSLLGGSYEQYF
TRBV7-8	TRBJ1-5	14	CASSFLGGSQPQHF
TRBV7-2	TRBJ1-2	12	CASSRHEDGYTF
TRBV7-9	TRBJ1-2	13	CASSIGQGYGYTF
TRBV6-5	TRBJ2-6	15	CASRAGGSGANVLTF
TRBV19	TRBJ2-7	14	CASSNGISSYEQYF
TRBV5-4	TRBJ2-4	14	CASSSRDSSSIQHF
TRBV7-2	TRBJ2-3	14	CASSPTGGGDTQYF
TRBV5-1	TRBJ2-1	18	CASSSTFVWDTLANEQFF
TRBV5-4	TRBJ1-6	15	CASSLAGVYNSPLHF
TRBV6-1	TRBJ1-5	16	CASSEAAGPSNQPQHF
TRBV5-1	TRBJ1-1	14	CASSQMTVNTEAFF
TRBV7-3	TRBJ1-2	13	CASSSGGSYGYTF
TRBV10-3	TRBJ1-1	20	CAISEGPTRDLGHKDTEAFF
TRBV9	TRBJ1-2	13	CASSVDRDYGYTF
TRBV5-4	TRBJ2-1	14	CASSLAGNNNEQFF
TRBV7-2	TRBJ1-5	16	CASSLAVDRRNQPQHF
TRBV5-6	TRBJ2-2	15	CASSSIPGTAAELFF
TRBV5-1	TRBJ2-1	15	CASSLASGGHNEQFF
TRBV11-2	TRBJ2-7	17	CASSSIQTGQRNYEQYF
TRBV14	TRBJ2-5	12	CASSRSGDAQYF
TRBV6-5	TRBJ1-2	13	CASSYRPLEGYTF
TRBV25-1	TRBJ1-1	12	CASSEINTEAFF
TRBV4-3	TRBJ1-1	16	CASSQGPGQANTEAFF
TRBV7-2	TRBJ2-7	14	CASSTAPIRYEQYF
TRBV14	TRBJ2-1	16	CASSQDGSSLYNEQFF
TRBV11-2	TRBJ2-2	17	CASSLDGRTGRAGELFF
TRBV7-2	TRBJ1-2	12	CASSQAQRGYTF
TRBV4-1	TRBJ1-5	15	CASSQEELFNQPQHF
TRBV5-8	TRBJ2-5	15	CASLKRPLDRETQYF
TRBV18	.	13	CASSPNSAYEQYF
TRBV19	TRBJ1-5	14	CASSIIDSDQPQHF
TRBV6-6	TRBJ2-7	14	CASGLAGGSYEQYF
TRBV9	TRBJ1-2	19	CASSVGEFPGTGDNYGYTF
TRBV7-2	TRBJ1-1	15	CASSLSATANTEAFF
TRBV30	TRBJ1-2	14	CAWFHRSVNYGYTF
TRBV2	TRBJ1-2	16	CASSELGRGVDYGYTF
TRBV28	TRBJ2-1	15	CASSYRTSGAYEQFF
TRBV18	TRBJ1-2	12	CASSRDGYGYTF
TRBV4-3	TRBJ1-1	16	CASSPPQRPERQRAFF
TRBV11-2	TRBJ2-2	15	CASTLGVFGTGELFF
TRBV20-1	TRBJ2-1	11	CSARVGNEQFF
TRBV27	TRBJ1-2	15	CASRTGRDPKRGYTF
TRBV28	TRBJ1-1	16	CASSPLGREQNTEAFF
TRBV19	TRBJ1-1	15	CASIWTGGVDTEAFF
TRBV6-6	TRBJ2-5	14	CASSYSGQRETQYF
TRBV7-9	TRBJ2-2	17	CASSFLPGLNFGGELFF
TRBV19	TRBJ1-2	12	CASKSRPYGYTF
TRBV6-6	TRBJ1-4	12	CASTPGGEKLFF
TRBV7-2	TRBJ2-3	17	CASSPERGGSVADTQYF
TRBV7-2	TRBJ1-2	13	CASSLAGNYGYTF